The entry below gives a single T cell receptor (beta chain) sequence along with its context. The same CDR3 is also encoded by other DNA sequences in this sample. The sample is drawn from a study of blood T cell repertoires in COVID-19. Produced via immunoSEQ multiplex PCR; TCRdb's table is partial and in-frame only. This table has 120,000 to 150,000 clones, roughly nine tenths appearing once. V was clipped by 4 bases and J by 1 base, with 7 bases between them. The germline gives CDR1 SGHTA, CDR2 FQGTGA. The length of the CDR3 is 13 residues. The chain uses TRBV7-3 and TRBJ1-1; D gene ambiguous. Sequenced material: peripheral blood. The receptor was isolated from a human donor in a cohort sampled during active COVID-19. The CDR3 here is CASSSGGNTEAFF. DNA of the CDR3: TGTGCCAGCAGCTCCGGCGGGAACACTGAAGCTTTCTTT.